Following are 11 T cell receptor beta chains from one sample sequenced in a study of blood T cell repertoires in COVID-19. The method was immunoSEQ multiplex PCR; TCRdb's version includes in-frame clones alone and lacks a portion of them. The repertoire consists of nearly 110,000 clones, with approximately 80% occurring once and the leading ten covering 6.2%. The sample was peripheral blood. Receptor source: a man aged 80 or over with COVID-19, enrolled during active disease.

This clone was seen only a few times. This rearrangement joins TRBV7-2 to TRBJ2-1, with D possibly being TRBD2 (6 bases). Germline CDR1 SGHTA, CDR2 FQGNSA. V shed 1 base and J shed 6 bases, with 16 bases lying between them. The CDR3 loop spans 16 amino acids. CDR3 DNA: TGTGCCAGCAGCTTAGTTTCGGGGGACGGACGCAATGAGCAGTTCTTC. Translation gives CASSLVSGDGRNEQFF.

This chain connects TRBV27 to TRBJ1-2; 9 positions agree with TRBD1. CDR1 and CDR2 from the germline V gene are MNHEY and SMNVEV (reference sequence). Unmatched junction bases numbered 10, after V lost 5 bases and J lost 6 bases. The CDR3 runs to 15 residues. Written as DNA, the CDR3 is TGTGCCAGCAGTCGGGACAGGGAAGGCGGTAATGGCTACACCTTC. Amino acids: CASSRDREGGNGYTF.

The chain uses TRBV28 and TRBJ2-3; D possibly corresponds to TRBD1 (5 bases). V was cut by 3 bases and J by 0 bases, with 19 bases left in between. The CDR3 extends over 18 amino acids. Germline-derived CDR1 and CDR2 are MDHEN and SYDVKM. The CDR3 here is CASSLPIGQGASTDTQYF. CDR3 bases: TGTGCCAGCAGTTTGCCTATAGGGCAGGGTGCTAGCACAGATACGCAGTATTTT.

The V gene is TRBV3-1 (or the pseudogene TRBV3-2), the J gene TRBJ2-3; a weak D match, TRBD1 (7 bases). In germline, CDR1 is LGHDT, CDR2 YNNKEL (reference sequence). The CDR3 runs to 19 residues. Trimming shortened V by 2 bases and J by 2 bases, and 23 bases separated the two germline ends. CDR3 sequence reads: CASSQTTFQGGGDTDTQYF. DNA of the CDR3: TGTGCCAGCAGCCAAACCACCTTCCAGGGGGGCGGCGACACAGATACGCAGTATTTT.

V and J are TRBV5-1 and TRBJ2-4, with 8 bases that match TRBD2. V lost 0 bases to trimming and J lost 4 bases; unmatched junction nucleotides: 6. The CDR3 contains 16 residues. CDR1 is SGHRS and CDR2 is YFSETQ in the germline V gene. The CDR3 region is CASSLGTSGQKNIQYF. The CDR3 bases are TGCGCCAGCAGCTTGGGAACTAGCGGACAAAAAAACATTCAGTACTTC. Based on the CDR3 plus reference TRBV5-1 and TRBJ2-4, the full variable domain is KAGVTQTPRYLIKTRGQQVTLSCSPISGHRSVSWYQQTPGQGLQFLFEYFSETQRNKGNFPGRFSGRQFSNSRSEMNVSTLELGDSALYLCASSLGTSGQKNIQYFGAGTRLSVL.

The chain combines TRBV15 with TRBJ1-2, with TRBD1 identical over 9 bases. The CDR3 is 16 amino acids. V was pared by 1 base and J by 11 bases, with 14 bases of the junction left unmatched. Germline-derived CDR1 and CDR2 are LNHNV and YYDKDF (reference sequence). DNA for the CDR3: TGTGCCACCAGCAGAGGGGGGGGACAGGGTGTTCCGCGATACACCTTC. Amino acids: CATSRGGGQGVPRYTF.

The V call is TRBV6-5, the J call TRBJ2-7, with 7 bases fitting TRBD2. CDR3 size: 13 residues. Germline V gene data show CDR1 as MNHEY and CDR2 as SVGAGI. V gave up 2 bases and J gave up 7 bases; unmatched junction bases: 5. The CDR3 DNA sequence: TGTGCCAGCAGTTACGGACTAGGTGGGGAGCAGTACTTC. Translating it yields CASSYGLGGEQYF.

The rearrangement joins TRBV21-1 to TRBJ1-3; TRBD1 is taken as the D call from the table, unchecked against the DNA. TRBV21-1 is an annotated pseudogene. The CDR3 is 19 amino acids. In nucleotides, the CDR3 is TGTGCCAGCAGCAAAGAGAGCTACAGGAGCCCTCCTTCTGGAAACACCATATATTTT. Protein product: CASSKESYRSPPSGNTIYF.

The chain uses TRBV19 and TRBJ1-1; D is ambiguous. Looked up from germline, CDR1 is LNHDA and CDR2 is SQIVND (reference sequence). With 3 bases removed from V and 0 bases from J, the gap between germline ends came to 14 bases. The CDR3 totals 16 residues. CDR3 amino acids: CASSIGGRLMNTEAFF. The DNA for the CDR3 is TGTGCCAGTAGTATCGGAGGCAGATTGATGAACACTGAAGCTTTCTTT.

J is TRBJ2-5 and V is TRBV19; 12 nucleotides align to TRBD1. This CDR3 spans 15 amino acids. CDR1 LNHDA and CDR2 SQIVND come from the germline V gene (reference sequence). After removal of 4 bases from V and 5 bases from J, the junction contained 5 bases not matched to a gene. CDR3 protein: CASSTGTGGAETQYF. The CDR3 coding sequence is TGTGCCAGTAGTACCGGGACAGGGGGCGCGGAGACCCAGTACTTC. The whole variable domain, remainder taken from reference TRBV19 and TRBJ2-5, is DGGITQSPKYLFRKEGQNVTLSCEQNLNHDAMYWYRQDPGQGLRLIYYSQIVNDFQKGDIAEGYSVSREKKESFPLTVTSAQKNPTAFYLCASSTGTGGAETQYFGPGTRLLVL.

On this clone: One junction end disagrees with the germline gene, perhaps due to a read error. CDR3 DNA: TGTGCCACCAGCAGAGTAGCGGGACCCTCCTCCGAGCAGTACTTC. This translates into CATSRVAGPSSEQYF. The genes are TRBV15 and TRBJ2-7; TRBD2 aligns across 8 bases. The CDR3 totals 15 residues. From germline, CDR1 is LNHNV and CDR2 YYDKDF (reference sequence).